This T cell receptor (beta chain) was retrieved from a study of shared clonotypes between healthy human individuals. Looking at the study overall: Per donor, three plates held CD4 naive cells, three held CD4 memory, two held CD8 naive and one held CD8 memory.

General study results and limits: The four-donor shared clonotypes exceeded non-shared clonotypes in generation probability, with non-shared ones scoring lower.

Germline-derived CDR1 and CDR2 are SQVTM and ANQGSEA. The V gene end was trimmed by 5 bases and the J gene end by 8 bases; junction bases not matched to a gene: 6. The CDR3 loop spans 13 amino acids. This clone was detected only once. Its antigen is currently unknown. Terminally differentiated effector memory CD45RA+ cells were excluded by CCR7 positive selection of CD45RO-negative cells. Deep-level assay runs were performed. Sequencing used immunoSEQ multiplex PCR; TCRdb keeps in-frame clones, though not all of them. The table records about 2.2 million clones, over 85% of them present only once. The specimen sequenced was naive CD8+ T cells from PBMCs. The source is a man younger than 30 in good health. Some clones in this sample may be carry-over from other donors' samples. The chain links TRBV29-1 to TRBJ2-1; 10 bases are shared with TRBD1. Here the CDR3 DNA reads TGCAGCGTTCCGGGACAGGGGATACATGAGCAGTTCTTC. It yields the protein CSVPGQGIHEQFF.